The source of this T cell receptor beta chain is a study of neurological immune-mediated disorders. The V end was cut by 6 bases, the J end by 2 bases, with 14 bases between. The CDR3 length is 15 residues. CDR1 and CDR2 (germline): MNHEY, SMNVEV (reference sequence). TCRdb redid the calling of the 5' RACE reads with MiXCR, one entry per CDR3 protein. The data show about 27,000 distinct CDR3 sequences, about 3% seen once. This clonotype was observed many times. What it binds is unknown. General study findings and limits: Phylogenetic grouping assigned the repertoires of 18 of 34 multiple sclerosis patients to one related-CDR3 cluster, which constitutes a possible signature.

This rearrangement joins TRBV27 to TRBJ1-5; D possibly corresponds to TRBD1 (5 bases). The sample taken for sequencing was PBMCs. The TCR sequence derives from a woman in her 30s with multiple sclerosis. The CDR3 loop is CASRRTPEGNQPQHF. Written as DNA, the CDR3 is TGTGCCAGCAGAAGGACACCCGAGGGCAATCAGCCCCAGCATTTT.